The T cell receptor beta chain under discussion was sequenced for a study of T-cell reconstitution after alpha-beta-depleted transplantation in children. Using unique molecular identifiers, the investigators prepared the TCRbeta library. Via MiXCR, TCRdb re-called the PCR reads, giving one row per CDR3 protein. The sample lists some 340,000 distinct CDR3 sequences, 10% occurring once. Specimen: PBMCs from the stem cell graft donor, collected from the stem cell graft. The source is a human donor who donated a stem cell graft to a child with acute lymphoblastic leukemia.

The CDR3 DNA follows: TGCAGTGCGATGGGACTAGCGATTAGGAATGAGCAGTTCTTC. This gives the protein CSAMGLAIRNEQFF. The chain joins TRBV20-1 to TRBJ2-1; 10 nucleotides align to TRBD2. Germline CDR1 DFQATT, CDR2 SNEGSKA (reference sequence). The CDR3 runs 14 residues. V lost 6 bases and J lost 7; bases outside the gene matches: 9.